Each of the 22 T cell receptor beta chains below was sequenced from the same sample in a study of shared clonotypes between healthy human individuals. Produced via immunoSEQ multiplex PCR; TCRdb's table is partial and in-frame only. The sample yields 2 million to 2.5 million clones, over 90% seen once. Source material: naive CD4+ T cells from PBMCs. Subset indicated: CD45RA+ positively selected. The receptors originated from a man younger than 35 in good health. Some clones in this sample may be carry-over from other donors' samples.

The chain has TRBV5-4 and TRBJ2-7; 13 nucleotides align to TRBD2. With V trimmed by 5 bases and J by 4 bases, 12 bases remained unmatched. Per the germline V gene, CDR1 is SGHNT and CDR2 is YYREEE (reference sequence). The CDR3 loop spans 17 amino acids. CDR3: CASSPATSGRKTYEQYF. CDR3 DNA sequence: TGTGCCAGCAGTCCAGCGACTAGCGGGAGGAAAACTTACGAGCAGTACTTC.

This chain joins TRBV7-6 and TRBJ2-4; 8 nucleotides match TRBD1. V was pared by 0 bases and J by 5 bases, with 6 bases of the junction left unmatched. In germline, CDR1 is SGHVS, CDR2 FNYEAQ. The CDR3 length is 16 residues. In nucleotides, the CDR3 is TGTGCCAGCAGCTTAGCGCAGGGGGCATTGCAAAACATTCAGTACTTC. Translation: CASSLAQGALQNIQYF.

The J gene is TRBJ2-5, the V gene TRBV30; D possibly matches TRBD1 or TRBD2 (5 bases each). Germline CDR1 reads GTSNPN; CDR2 reads SVGIG (reference sequence). Trimming removed 3 bases at V and 9 bases at J, with 20 bases between. CDR3 length: 14 amino acids. This CDR3 reads CAWRTAGTYGAQYF. In DNA, the CDR3 is TGTGCCTGGAGGACAGCCGGGACCTATGGGGCCCAGTACTTC.

J is TRBJ2-2 and V is TRBV7-2; D unresolved. Trimming removed 2 bases from V and 1 base from J, with 5 bases in between. The CDR3 spans 14 residues. From germline, CDR1 is SGHTA and CDR2 FQGNSA. The DNA of the CDR3 is TGTGCCAGCAGCTTATGGGGGAACACCGGGGAGCTGTTTTTT. This codes for CASSLWGNTGELFF.

The chain employs TRBV15 and TRBJ2-7; D possibly corresponds to TRBD1 (6 bases). This CDR3 has 16 amino acids. CDR1 is LNHNV and CDR2 is YYDKDF in the germline V gene (reference sequence). Trimming cost V 0 bases and J 3 bases, with 15 bases left between them. CDR3 DNA sequence: TGTGCCACCAGCAGAGATCGTCCCGGACAGAACTACGAGCAGTACTTC. Protein: CATSRDRPGQNYEQYF.

The chain links TRBV9 to TRBJ1-2, with D perhaps TRBD1 (5 bases). The CDR3 loop spans 16 amino acids. Germline V gene data show CDR1 as SGDLS and CDR2 as YYNGEE. Trimming shortened V by 0 bases and J by 8 bases, and 20 bases separated the two germline ends. The CDR3 loop reads CASSVADGRAGSGYTF. CDR3 coding DNA: TGTGCCAGCAGCGTAGCGGATGGCAGGGCAGGGTCGGGCTACACCTTC.

This clone was seen once. V and J are TRBV15 and TRBJ2-1; no reliable D call. This CDR3 has 16 amino acids. CDR1 LNHNV and CDR2 YYDKDF come from the germline V gene (reference sequence). V lost 0 bases and J 0 bases, leaving 9 bases between the germline ends. The CDR3 spells CATSRERRTSYNEQFF. The DNA for the CDR3 is TGTGCCACCAGCAGAGAAAGGCGAACCTCCTACAATGAGCAGTTCTTC.

The chain recombines TRBV5-1 with TRBJ2-7; tentative D call: TRBD2 (6 bases). Germline loops: CDR1 SGHRS, CDR2 YFSETQ. Trimming removed 3 bases from V and 4 bases from J, with 17 bases in between. The CDR3 runs to 15 residues. The CDR3 loop is CASSSGGEQNYEQYF. CDR3 DNA: TGCGCCAGCAGCTCCGGCGGGGAGCAAAATTACGAGCAGTACTTC.

Concerning this clone: The sample has other DNA sequences that encode this CDR3 too. The J gene is TRBJ2-7, the V gene TRBV9; 9 bases map to TRBD1. V shed 2 bases, J shed 3 bases, and the junction held 3 bases outside the gene matches. There are 14 residues in the CDR3. The germline gives CDR1 SGDLS, CDR2 YYNGEE. Here the CDR3 reads CASSVSGQGYEQYF. CDR3 DNA sequence: TGTGCCAGCAGCGTTTCGGGACAGGGCTACGAGCAGTACTTC.

V is TRBV5-1 and J is TRBJ1-2; tentative D call: TRBD1 (6 bases). V lost 0 bases and J 6 bases, leaving 12 bases between the germline ends. This CDR3 has 14 amino acids. The germline V gene has CDR1 SGHRS and CDR2 YFSETQ. CDR3 in amino acids: CASSLVAGADGYTF. The CDR3 DNA is TGCGCCAGCAGCTTGGTAGCGGGGGCGGATGGCTACACCTTC.

This clone was found once. V usage is TRBV10-1 and J usage is TRBJ2-2, with D perhaps TRBD1 (6 bases). V lost 4 bases and J 4 bases, leaving 7 bases between the germline ends. This CDR3 comprises 13 residues. The germline V gene encodes CDR1 WNHNN and CDR2 SYGVQD (reference sequence). Written as DNA, the CDR3 is TGCGCCAGCAGTGCACAGGGCACCGGGGAGCTGTTTTTT. This translates into CASSAQGTGELFF.

This sequence joins TRBV6-5 and TRBJ2-7; D unclear. The germline V gene encodes CDR1 MNHEY and CDR2 SVGAGI. CDR3 length: 15 amino acids. Trimming took off 0 bases at V and 2 bases at J, with 11 bases between the two ends. CDR3 protein: CASSYSGKWPYEQYF. The CDR3 DNA reads TGTGCCAGCAGTTACTCTGGGAAGTGGCCCTACGAGCAGTACTTC.

The chain employs TRBV5-1 and TRBJ1-2, with 8 bases aligning to TRBD1. The J segment lost 7 bases and the V segment lost 3 bases, leaving 8 bases of the junction unmatched. Germline CDR1 is SGHRS and CDR2 is YFSETQ. There are 14 residues in the CDR3. CDR3 loop: CASSSDRGSGGYTF. The CDR3, as DNA: TGCGCCAGCAGCTCCGACAGGGGTAGCGGTGGCTACACCTTC.

This chain connects TRBV28 to TRBJ1-3, with D unclear. Germline loops: CDR1 MDHEN, CDR2 SYDVKM. The CDR3 runs 16 residues. The V gene lost 6 bases and the J gene lost 0 bases, with 15 bases spanning the gap. The CDR3 DNA reads TGTGCCAGCAGCCCACCTAACCCCAGCTCTGGAAACACCATATATTTT. Protein: CASSPPNPSSGNTIYF.

The chain joins TRBV12-5 to TRBJ1-1; possible D gene TRBD1, 5 bases. There are 13 residues in the CDR3. Germline loops: CDR1 LGHNT, CDR2 FRNRAP. Trimming took off 7 bases at V and 4 bases at J, with 13 bases between the two ends. CDR3: CASAASGGTEAFF. The CDR3 DNA sequence: TGTGCTAGTGCCGCCTCGGGGGGCACTGAAGCTTTCTTT. The variable domain in full, completed from reference TRBV12-5 and TRBJ1-1, reads DARVTQTPRHKVTEMGQEVTMRCQPILGHNTVFWYRQTMMQGLELLAYFRNRAPLDDSGMPKDRFSAEMPDATLATLKIQPSEPRDSAVYFCASAASGGTEAFFGQGTRLTVV.

Note on this clone: The sample contains more than one DNA sequence encoding this CDR3. This rearrangement joins TRBV5-8 to TRBJ1-4, with 7 bases fitting TRBD1. This CDR3 has 14 amino acids. After removal of 2 bases from V and 8 bases from J, the junction contained 6 bases not matched to a gene. Germline V lookup: CDR1 SGHTS, CDR2 YDEGEE. CDR3 in amino acids: CASSLGGDGEKLFF. As DNA, the CDR3 is TGTGCCAGCAGCTTAGGGGGCGACGGGGAAAAACTGTTTTTT. Based on the CDR3 plus reference TRBV5-8 and TRBJ1-4, the full variable domain is EAGVTQSPTHLIKTRGQQATLRCSPISGHTSVYWYQQALGLGLQFLLWYDEGEERNRGNFPPRFSGRQFPNYSSELNVNALELEDSALYLCASSLGGDGEKLFFGSGTQLSVL.

The chain joins TRBV6-6 to TRBJ2-7, with D uncertain. CDR3 length: 12 residues. Trimming stripped 2 bases from V and 4 bases from J, with 6 bases between. CDR1 MNHNY and CDR2 SVGAGI come from the germline V gene (reference sequence). CDR3 nucleotide sequence: TGTGCCAGCAGTTACCGAGATTACGAGCAGTACTTC. This codes for CASSYRDYEQYF.

The chain carries TRBV6-5 and TRBJ1-3; perhaps TRBD1 as D (6 bases). The V and J ends lost 6 bases and 4 bases respectively, with 10 bases between them. From germline, CDR1 is MNHEY and CDR2 SVGAGI. The CDR3 covers 13 residues. CDR3 amino acids: CASRQGLGNTIYF. CDR3 nucleotides: TGTGCCAGCAGACAGGGTCTCGGAAACACCATATATTTT.

This clone has just one count. The J gene is TRBJ2-5, the V gene TRBV5-1; D gene uncertain. Per germline, CDR1 SGHRS and CDR2 YFSETQ. The CDR3 is 14 residues long. Trimming stripped 5 bases from V and 5 bases from J, with 16 bases between. The CDR3 protein is CASSKGRVGETQYF. The CDR3 bases are TGCGCCAGCAGTAAAGGTAGAGTGGGGGAGACCCAGTACTTC. Looking up the rest from reference TRBV5-1 and TRBJ2-5 gives the full variable domain: KAGVTQTPRYLIKTRGQQVTLSCSPISGHRSVSWYQQTPGQGLQFLFEYFSETQRNKGNFPGRFSGRQFSNSRSEMNVSTLELGDSALYLCASSKGRVGETQYFGPGTRLLVL.

CDR3 residues: CASSPREKQGYNEQFF. CDR3 DNA sequence: TGCGCCAGCAGCCCCCGTGAGAAGCAGGGGTACAATGAGCAGTTCTTC. The chain couples TRBV4-1 to TRBJ2-1; TRBD1 is a possible D gene (6 bases). This CDR3 contains 16 residues. Germline V gene lookup returns CDR1 MGHRA and CDR2 YSYEKL. Trimming left V 4 bases short and J 4 bases short, with 17 bases between.

The rearrangement uses TRBV5-1 and TRBJ2-1; 9 bases are a match to TRBD1. Trimming took 2 bases from V and 2 from J; bases not matched to a gene: 2. CDR3 size: 15 residues. CDR1 and CDR2 from the germline V gene are SGHRS and YFSETQ. The CDR3 loop is CASSFGQGPYNEQFF. The CDR3 nucleotides are TGCGCCAGCAGCTTTGGACAGGGGCCCTACAATGAGCAGTTCTTC. The complete variable domain, with remaining parts taken from reference TRBV5-1 and TRBJ2-1, reads KAGVTQTPRYLIKTRGQQVTLSCSPISGHRSVSWYQQTPGQGLQFLFEYFSETQRNKGNFPGRFSGRQFSNSRSEMNVSTLELGDSALYLCASSFGQGPYNEQFFGPGTRLTVL.

This clone was seen a single time. V and J are TRBV6-5 and TRBJ1-1; TRBD1 matches 7 bases. Germline lookup yields CDR1 MNHEY and CDR2 SVGAGI. This CDR3 comprises 16 residues. With V trimmed by 3 bases and J by 1 base, 8 bases remained unmatched. The CDR3 loop reads CASSYHRGSANTEAFF. The DNA of the CDR3 is TGTGCCAGCAGTTATCACAGGGGCTCCGCGAACACTGAAGCTTTCTTT.